This TCR beta chain emerged from a study of technical replicates of blood from a handful of donors. Assay used: immunoSEQ multiplex PCR; TCRdb lists only in-frame clones, some missing. Of 77,000 or so clones listed, 92% are singletons. In germline, CDR1 is LNHDA, CDR2 SQIVND (reference sequence). After removal of 7 bases from V and 8 bases from J, the junction contained 10 bases not matched to a gene. The CDR3 loop spans 14 amino acids. This chain connects TRBV19 to TRBJ1-4, with 7 bases matching TRBD1. Sample: T cells isolated from PBMCs. This receptor was taken from a human donor in good health. CDR3 in DNA: TGTGCCAGTACCGTCTCACAGGGGAGGGAAAAACTGTTTTTT. This codes for CASTVSQGREKLFF.